Listed below are T cell receptor beta chains from one sample, sequenced in a study of T cell repertoires in cytomegalovirus infection. TCRdb re-derived calls from the reads in MiXCR, one entry per CDR3 protein. The data show around 530,000 distinct CDR3 sequences, approximately 15% seen once. Sequencing was carried out using CD8+ T cells from PBMCs. The receptors originated from a human donor in good health (CMV status not recorded). Some clones in this sample may be carry-over from other donors' samples. CDR3s leave out the opening cysteine and the closing phenylalanine or tryptophan. D genes are given only for firm matches. The listing skips clone size in some rows; elsewhere it reads once, few, many or a size class.

clone size,V gene,J gene,D gene,CDR3 protein
few,TRBV2,TRBJ2-7,TRBD1,ASSLDRGDPFGREQY
many,TRBV7-2,TRBJ1-1,NA,ASSLEPPSSNTEAF
many,TRBV7-3,TRBJ2-5,NA,ASSTGLGQETQY
many,TRBV11-2,TRBJ1-5,NA,ASSLDGGRGNNQPQH
many,TRBV7-9,TRBJ1-5,NA,ASSSNRDEQRPQH
many,TRBV6-5,TRBJ1-3,NA,ASSYGGTSSGNTIY
few,TRBV11-2,TRBJ2-1,TRBD2,ASSFFSSGISYNEQF
NA,TRBV9,TRBJ1-3,NA,ASNPGGLGNTIY
many,TRBV7-8,TRBJ1-5,TRBD1,ASSLLLAGGGLAGLNQPQH
many,TRBV7-3,TRBJ1-2,NA,ASSLLKRDGYT
many,TRBV28,TRBJ1-2,NA,ASTLAGISYGYT
many,TRBV28,TRBJ2-3,NA,ASSFSVQSTDTQY
few,TRBV24-1,TRBJ2-1,NA,ATSDLDSTNNEQF
many,TRBV27,TRBJ2-1,TRBD2,ASRTSGSNNEQF
NA,TRBV2,TRBJ1-2,NA,ASSVGDYGYT
NA,TRBV7-3,TRBJ1-2,TRBD1,ASREIPGQGDYGYT
few,TRBV19,TRBJ2-5,NA,ASGYRVGQETQY
NA,TRBV28,TRBJ2-5,NA,ASSPQGAQY
few,TRBV30,TRBJ2-1,NA,AWSYDFAPTYNEQF
NA,TRBV24-1,TRBJ2-6,NA,ATSDRTTSGANVLT